Shown below are 23 T cell receptor beta chains from a single sample sequenced in a study of blood T cell repertoires in COVID-19. Clones were read by immunoSEQ multiplex PCR, and TCRdb kept only the in-frame ones, dropping some. Among about 85,000 clones listed, 91% were seen once. Sample: peripheral blood. These receptors came from a human donor with active COVID-19. The donor label of this sample is uncertain.

The rearrangement links TRBV19 to TRBJ2-4; D is undetermined. From germline, CDR1 is LNHDA and CDR2 SQIVND (reference sequence). V shed 2 bases and J shed 5 bases, with 13 bases lying between them. The CDR3 is 15 amino acids. CDR3 sequence: CASSISVIPENIQYF. DNA of the CDR3: TGTGCCAGTAGTATATCGGTAATCCCCGAAAACATTCAGTACTTC.

The V call is TRBV20-1, the J call TRBJ1-1, with a weak D call TRBD1 (5 bases). Deletions cut 2 bases from V and 4 bases from J, with 5 bases between. Germline-derived CDR1 and CDR2 are DFQATT and SNEGSKA (reference sequence). CDR3 length equals 11 residues. The CDR3: CSARQGTEAFF. CDR3 DNA sequence: TGCAGTGCTAGACAGGGCACTGAAGCTTTCTTT.

This sequence joins TRBV4-2 and TRBJ1-2, with TRBD1 matching over 10 bases. V was clipped by 4 bases and J by 5 bases; unmatched bases: 1. There are 13 residues in the CDR3. From germline, CDR1 is LGHNA and CDR2 YNFKEQ. The CDR3 protein is CASSPGQGYGYTF. DNA for the CDR3: TGTGCCAGCAGCCCGGGACAGGGGTATGGCTACACCTTC.

The rearrangement uses TRBV27 and TRBJ1-3; no reliable D call. The V end was cut by 3 bases, the J end by 0 bases, with 12 bases between. This CDR3 has 16 residues. The germline V gene has CDR1 MNHEY and CDR2 SMNVEV (reference sequence). CDR3 loop: CASSFSGVGSGNTIYF. CDR3 sequence (DNA): TGTGCCAGCAGTTTTTCGGGAGTAGGCTCTGGAAACACCATATATTTT.

The chain carries TRBV10-1 and TRBJ1-1; 7 nucleotides align to TRBD1. The germline CDR1 and CDR2 sequences are WNHNN and SYGVQD (reference sequence). The CDR3 covers 12 residues. After removal of 6 bases from V and 11 bases from J, the junction contained 9 bases not matched to a gene. The CDR3 bases are TGCGCCAGCAGACAGGGGCTGTGGCGGGCTTTCTTT. This gives the protein CASRQGLWRAFF.

This clone was recorded a few times. The chain links TRBV20-1 to TRBJ1-2; D may be TRBD1 (6 bases). CDR1 is DFQATT, CDR2 SNEGSKA, per germline (reference sequence). V lost 3 bases to trimming and J lost 4 bases, with 12 bases between them. This CDR3 region has 13 residues. The CDR3 protein is CSASSGTTYGYTF. The CDR3 region has the DNA TGCAGTGCTAGTTCGGGGACAACCTATGGCTACACCTTC.

Judged by abundance, this clone is medium-sized. V gene TRBV18 combines with J gene TRBJ1-1; D gene uncertain. The CDR3 runs to 14 residues. Looked up from germline, CDR1 is KGHSH and CDR2 is LQKENI. Between the trimmed V and J ends, which lost 3 bases and 3 bases, there was a span of 11 bases. Here the CDR3 DNA reads TGTGCCAGCTCACCTTTTCCGGGAGACACTGAAGCTTTCTTT. The encoded protein is CASSPFPGDTEAFF.

This rearrangement joins TRBV7-6 to TRBJ2-7; 10 bases map to TRBD2. This CDR3 region has 14 residues. With 5 bases clipped from V and 6 bases from J, the junction kept 7 bases outside the gene matches. Germline V gene lookup returns CDR1 SGHVS and CDR2 FNYEAQ. DNA of the CDR3: TGTGCCAGCAGCCCCGGGACTAGCGACGCCGAGCAGTACTTC. Translation: CASSPGTSDAEQYF.

This chain uses TRBV5-6 with TRBJ2-7; D is possibly TRBD2 (6 bases). The germline CDR1 and CDR2 sequences are SGHDT and YYEEEE. The CDR3 is 14 residues long. V lost 3 bases and J lost 2, with 12 bases in between. The CDR3 loop is CASSSGVTTYEQYF. CDR3 bases: TGTGCCAGCAGCTCGGGAGTCACAACCTACGAGCAGTACTTC. The full variable domain, with the rest looked up from reference TRBV5-6 and TRBJ2-7, is DAGVTQSPTHLIKTRGQQVTLRCSPKSGHDTVSWYQQALGQGPQFIFQYYEEEERQRGNFPDRFSGHQFPNYSSELNVNALLLGDSALYLCASSSGVTTYEQYFGPGTRLTVT.

The chain uses TRBV7-8 and TRBJ2-5; 7 bases map to TRBD1. V was pared by 4 bases and J by 5 bases, with 7 bases of the junction left unmatched. Germline V gene sequence: CDR1 SGHVS, CDR2 FQNEAQ. There are 14 residues in the CDR3. CDR3 nucleotides: TGTGCCAGCAGCTCGACAGGGATTCTTGAGACCCAGTACTTC. Translating gives CASSSTGILETQYF. Drawing the rest from reference TRBV7-8 and TRBJ2-5, the complete variable domain is GAGVSQSPRYKVAKRGQDVALRCDPISGHVSLFWYQQALGQGPEFLTYFQNEAQLDKSGLPSDRFFAERPEGSVSTLKIQRTQQEDSAVYLCASSSTGILETQYFGPGTRLLVL.

J is TRBJ2-7 and V is TRBV10-3; TRBD2 matches 13 bases. The CDR3 is 18 amino acids. V shed 2 bases and J 4 bases; nucleotides not matched to a gene: 11. CDR1 ENHRY and CDR2 SYGVKD come from the germline V gene. CDR3 protein: CAISEPQTRTSGGYEQYF. CDR3 nucleotides: TGTGCCATCAGTGAGCCACAGACCCGGACTAGCGGGGGATACGAGCAGTACTTC.

There are a few counts of this clone. J is TRBJ1-4 and V is TRBV6-5, with D hard to call. With 7 bases removed from V and 0 bases from J, the gap between germline ends came to 12 bases. Germline CDR1 and CDR2: MNHEY and SVGAGI. The CDR3 consists of 15 residues. The CDR3 DNA sequence: TGTGCCAGCAAACAGACGGATGCAACTAATGAAAAACTGTTTTTT. This gives the protein CASKQTDATNEKLFF.

In this sample, this clone turned up a few times. The V call is TRBV7-6, the J call TRBJ2-5; 12 bases align to TRBD2. CDR3 length equals 17 residues. The germline V gene encodes CDR1 SGHVS and CDR2 FNYEAQ. V lost 4 bases, J lost 7 bases, and 13 bases stayed unmatched. Here the CDR3 reads CASSSWTSGEAGGTQYF. In DNA, the CDR3 is TGTGCCAGCAGCTCCTGGACTAGCGGGGAAGCTGGGGGGACCCAGTACTTC.

V gene TRBV14 combines with J gene TRBJ1-2; D remains unclear. CDR3 size: 14 residues. The germline gives CDR1 SGHDN, CDR2 FVKESK. The ends were cut back, 4 bases at V and 5 bases at J, with 14 bases in the middle. CDR3 sequence: CASSPWADLYGYTF. DNA of the CDR3: TGTGCCAGCAGCCCCTGGGCAGACCTTTATGGCTACACCTTC.

This chain joins TRBV5-1 and TRBJ1-2, with 11 bases lining up with TRBD1. V was pared by 4 bases and J by 5 bases, with 10 bases of the junction left unmatched. Germline V CDR1 and CDR2: SGHRS, YFSETQ. The length of the CDR3 is 16 residues. The CDR3: CASSPLRTGGKYGYTF. The CDR3 coding sequence is TGCGCCAGCAGCCCCTTGCGGACAGGGGGCAAGTATGGCTACACCTTC.

This chain joins TRBV7-7 and TRBJ2-2; D possibly corresponds to TRBD2 (7 bases). V was cut by 3 bases and J by 3 bases, with 20 bases left in between. This CDR3 is 18 amino acids long. Germline values: CDR1 SSHAT, CDR2 FNYEAQ (reference sequence). The CDR3 spells CASSFIDRGAPYTGELFF. CDR3 DNA: TGTGCCAGCAGCTTCATCGACCGGGGGGCACCTTACACCGGGGAGCTGTTTTTT.

V gene TRBV5-6 combines with J gene TRBJ1-6, with D perhaps TRBD1 (5 bases). V was cut by 4 bases and J by 2 bases, with 13 bases left in between. The CDR3 is 16 amino acids. The germline CDR1 and CDR2 sequences are SGHDT and YYEEEE. CDR3 bases: TGTGCCAGCAGCCCCCGGGGGGGGACCTATAATTCACCCCTCCACTTT. Its translation: CASSPRGGTYNSPLHF.

V is TRBV6-1 and J is TRBJ1-3, with D possibly matching TRBD1 (6 bases). Germline CDR1 MNHNS, CDR2 SASEGT. Trimming cost V 0 bases and J 4 bases, with 10 bases left between them. This CDR3 has 15 residues. The CDR3 is CASSEAGGEGNTIYF. CDR3 sequence (DNA): TGTGCCAGCAGTGAAGCAGGGGGAGAAGGAAACACCATATATTTT.

J is TRBJ2-1 and V is TRBV20-1; maybe TRBD2 (5 bases). Trimming shortened V by 3 bases and J by 2 bases, and 20 bases separated the two germline ends. Germline V gives CDR1 DFQATT, CDR2 SNEGSKA (reference sequence). The CDR3 runs 17 residues. CDR3 loop: CSASKALTSLTYNEQFF. CDR3 in DNA: TGCAGTGCTAGTAAAGCCCTCACTAGTTTGACCTACAATGAGCAGTTCTTC.

The V call is TRBV28, the J call TRBJ1-5; TRBD1 matches 8 bases. The junction had 7 bases not matched to a gene; V was cut back by 3 bases and J by 3 bases. From germline, CDR1 is MDHEN and CDR2 SYDVKM. The length of the CDR3 is 16 residues. The CDR3 DNA sequence: TGTGCCAGCAGTTTGTACCAGGGGGCGTCCAATCAGCCCCAGCATTTT. Its translation is CASSLYQGASNQPQHF.

The rearrangement links TRBV3-1 (or the pseudogene TRBV3-2) to TRBJ2-1; maybe TRBD1 (6 bases). The V gene's germline CDR1 is LGHDT and CDR2 YNNKEL (reference sequence). This CDR3 is built from 12 residues. The V and J ends lost 0 bases and 14 bases respectively, with 11 bases between them. For the CDR3, the DNA is TGTGCCAGCAGCCAAGATGCAGGGGTCGAGTTCTTC. Protein: CASSQDAGVEFF.

This chain links TRBV5-4 with TRBJ1-2, with D tentatively TRBD1 (5 bases). The CDR3 runs to 13 residues. Trimming took 3 bases from V and 2 from J, leaving 8 bases between them. Germline-derived CDR1 and CDR2 are SGHNT and YYREEE (reference sequence). The CDR3 DNA reads TGTGCCAGCAGCTCGAGACAGAACTATGGCTACACCTTC. This translates into CASSSRQNYGYTF. The complete variable domain, with remaining parts taken from reference TRBV5-4 and TRBJ1-2, reads ETGVTQSPTHLIKTRGQQVTLRCSSQSGHNTVSWYQQALGQGPQFIFQYYREEENGRGNFPPRFSGLQFPNYSSELNVNALELDDSALYLCASSSRQNYGYTFGSGTRLTVV.

The table lists this clone with a count of one. The rearrangement links TRBV5-4 to TRBJ2-5; 7 bases are shared with TRBD2. The V segment lost 0 bases and the J segment 5 bases; nucleotides outside the gene matches: 13. Germline lookup yields CDR1 SGHNT and CDR2 YYREEE (reference sequence). This CDR3 has 17 residues. The CDR3 sequence: CASSLGGGGHSRETQYF. CDR3 DNA: TGTGCCAGCAGCTTGGGGGGCGGGGGTCATTCTAGGGAGACCCAGTACTTC.